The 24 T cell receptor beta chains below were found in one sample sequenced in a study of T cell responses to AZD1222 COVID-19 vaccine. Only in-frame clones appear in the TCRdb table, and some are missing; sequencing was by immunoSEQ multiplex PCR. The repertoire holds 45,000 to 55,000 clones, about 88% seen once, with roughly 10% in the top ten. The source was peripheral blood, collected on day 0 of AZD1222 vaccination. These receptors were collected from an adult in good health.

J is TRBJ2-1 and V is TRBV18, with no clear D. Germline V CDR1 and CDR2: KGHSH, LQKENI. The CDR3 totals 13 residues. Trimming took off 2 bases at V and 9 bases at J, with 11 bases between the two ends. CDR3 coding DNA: TGTGCCAGCTCACCAATCGCAGCCGGTGAGCAGTTCTTC. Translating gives CASSPIAAGEQFF.

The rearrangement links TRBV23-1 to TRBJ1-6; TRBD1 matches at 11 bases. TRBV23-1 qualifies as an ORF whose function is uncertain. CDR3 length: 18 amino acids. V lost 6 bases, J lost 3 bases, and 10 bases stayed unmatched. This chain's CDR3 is CASRRSGTGGHYNSPLHF. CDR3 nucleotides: TGCGCCAGCAGACGATCCGGGACAGGGGGGCACTATAATTCACCCCTCCACTTT.

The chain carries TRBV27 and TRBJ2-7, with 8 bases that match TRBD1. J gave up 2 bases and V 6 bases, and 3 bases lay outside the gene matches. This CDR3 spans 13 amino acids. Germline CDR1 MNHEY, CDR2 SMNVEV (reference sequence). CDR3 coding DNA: TGTGCCAGCAGCCCAGGGGGCACCTACGAGCAGTACTTC. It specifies CASSPGGTYEQYF.

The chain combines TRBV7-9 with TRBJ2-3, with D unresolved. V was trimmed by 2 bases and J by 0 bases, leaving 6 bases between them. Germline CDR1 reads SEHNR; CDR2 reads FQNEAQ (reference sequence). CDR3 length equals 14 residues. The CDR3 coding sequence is TGTGCCAGCAGCTTAACCCACAGCACAGATACGCAGTATTTT. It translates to CASSLTHSTDTQYF.

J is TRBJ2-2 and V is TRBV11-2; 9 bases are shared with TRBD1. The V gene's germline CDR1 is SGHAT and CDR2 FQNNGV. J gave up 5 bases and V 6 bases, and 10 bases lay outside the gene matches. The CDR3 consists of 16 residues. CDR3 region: CASSIDRGVGTGELFF. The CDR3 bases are TGTGCCAGCAGTATCGACAGGGGGGTAGGGACCGGGGAGCTGTTTTTT.

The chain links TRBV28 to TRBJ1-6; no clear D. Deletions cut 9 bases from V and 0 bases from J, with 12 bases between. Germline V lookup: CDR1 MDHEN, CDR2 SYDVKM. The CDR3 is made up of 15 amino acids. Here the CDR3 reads CASYGIYSYNSPLHF. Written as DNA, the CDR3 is TGTGCCAGTTACGGGATTTACTCCTATAATTCACCCCTCCACTTT.

CDR3 sequence: CASSGQGSSGYTF. DNA of the CDR3: TGTGCCAGCTCGGGACAGGGTTCATCTGGCTACACCTTC. V gene TRBV18 combines with J gene TRBJ1-2; 9 nucleotides match TRBD1. The ends lost 6 bases at V and 7 bases at J; junction bases unmatched: 6. Germline V gene data show CDR1 as KGHSH and CDR2 as LQKENI. The CDR3 is 13 amino acids.

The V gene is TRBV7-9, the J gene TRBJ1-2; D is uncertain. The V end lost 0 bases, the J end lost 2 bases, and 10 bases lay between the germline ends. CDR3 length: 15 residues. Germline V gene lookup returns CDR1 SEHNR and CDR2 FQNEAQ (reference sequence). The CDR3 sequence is CASSLASRGNYGYTF. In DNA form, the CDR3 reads TGTGCCAGCAGCTTAGCGAGTCGGGGAAACTATGGCTACACCTTC.

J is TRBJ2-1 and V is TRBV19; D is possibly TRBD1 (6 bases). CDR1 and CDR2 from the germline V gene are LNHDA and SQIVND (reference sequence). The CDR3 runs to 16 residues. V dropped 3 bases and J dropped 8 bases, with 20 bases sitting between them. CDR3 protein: CASSIYFGTPSHEQFF. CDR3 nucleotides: TGTGCCAGTAGTATCTATTTCGGGACACCCTCTCATGAGCAGTTCTTC.

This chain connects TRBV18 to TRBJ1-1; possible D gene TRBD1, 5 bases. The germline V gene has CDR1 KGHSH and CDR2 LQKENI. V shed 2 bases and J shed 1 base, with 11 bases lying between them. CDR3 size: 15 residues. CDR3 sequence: CASSPAGSRNTEAFF. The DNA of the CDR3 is TGTGCCAGCTCACCAGCAGGGAGTAGGAACACTGAAGCTTTCTTT.

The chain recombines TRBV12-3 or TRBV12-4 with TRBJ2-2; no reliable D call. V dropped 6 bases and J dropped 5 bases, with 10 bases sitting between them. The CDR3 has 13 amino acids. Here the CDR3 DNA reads TGTGCCAGCAGAAAAGTAATAACCGGGGAGCTGTTTTTT. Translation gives CASRKVITGELFF.

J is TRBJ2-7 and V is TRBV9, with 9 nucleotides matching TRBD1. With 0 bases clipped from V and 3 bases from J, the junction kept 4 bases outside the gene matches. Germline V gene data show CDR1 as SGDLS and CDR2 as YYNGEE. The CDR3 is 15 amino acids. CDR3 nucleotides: TGTGCCAGCAGCGTAGGGGCGGGACAGGGCTACGAGCAGTACTTC. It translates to CASSVGAGQGYEQYF.

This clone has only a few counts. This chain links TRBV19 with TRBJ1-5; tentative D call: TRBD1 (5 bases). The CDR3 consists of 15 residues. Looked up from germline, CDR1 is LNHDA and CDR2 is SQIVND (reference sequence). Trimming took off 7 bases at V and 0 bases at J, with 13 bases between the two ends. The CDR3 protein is CASILSGPSNQPQHF. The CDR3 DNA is TGTGCCAGTATCTTGTCAGGGCCTAGCAATCAGCCCCAGCATTTT.

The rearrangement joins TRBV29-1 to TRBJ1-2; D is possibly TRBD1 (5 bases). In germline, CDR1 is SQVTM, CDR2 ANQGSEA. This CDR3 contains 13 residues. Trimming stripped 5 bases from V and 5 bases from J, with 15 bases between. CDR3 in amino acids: CSVQTGAPYGYTF. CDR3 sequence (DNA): TGCAGCGTTCAGACCGGGGCGCCTTATGGCTACACCTTC.

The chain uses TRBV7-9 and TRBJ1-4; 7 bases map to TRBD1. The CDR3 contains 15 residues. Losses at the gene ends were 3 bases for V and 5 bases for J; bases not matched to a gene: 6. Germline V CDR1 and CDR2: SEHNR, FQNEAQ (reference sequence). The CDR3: CASSFPAGGNEKLFF. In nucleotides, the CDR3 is TGTGCCAGCAGCTTTCCGGCAGGGGGAAATGAAAAACTGTTTTTT.

Here the CDR3 reads CASSDVTGLRDGPYGYTF. The CDR3, as DNA: TGTGCCAGCAGCGATGTGACCGGCCTGAGGGACGGTCCCTATGGCTACACCTTC. This chain uses TRBV5-6 with TRBJ1-2; possibly TRBD1 for D (5 bases). In germline, CDR1 is SGHDT, CDR2 YYEEEE. Trimming shortened V by 4 bases and J by 4 bases, and 26 bases separated the two germline ends. CDR3 length: 18 amino acids.

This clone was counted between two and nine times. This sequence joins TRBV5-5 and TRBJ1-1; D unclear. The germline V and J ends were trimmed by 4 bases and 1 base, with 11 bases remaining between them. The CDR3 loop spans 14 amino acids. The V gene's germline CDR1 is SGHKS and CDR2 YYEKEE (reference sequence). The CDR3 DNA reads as TGTGCCAGCAGCCCGTCACTGGGGAACACTGAAGCTTTCTTT. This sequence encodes CASSPSLGNTEAFF.

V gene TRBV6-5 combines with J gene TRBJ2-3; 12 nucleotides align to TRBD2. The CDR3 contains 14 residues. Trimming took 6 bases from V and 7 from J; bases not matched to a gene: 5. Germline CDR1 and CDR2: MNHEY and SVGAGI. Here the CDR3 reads CASSATSGSHTQYF. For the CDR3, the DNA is TGTGCCAGCAGCGCGACTAGCGGGAGTCATACGCAGTATTTT.

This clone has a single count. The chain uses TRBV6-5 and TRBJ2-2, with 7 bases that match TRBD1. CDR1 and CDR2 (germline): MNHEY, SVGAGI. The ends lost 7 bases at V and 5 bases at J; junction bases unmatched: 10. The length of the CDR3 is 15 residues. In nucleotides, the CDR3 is TGTGCCAGCACTATAAGGGCAGGGGGTACCGGGGAGCTGTTTTTT. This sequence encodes CASTIRAGGTGELFF.

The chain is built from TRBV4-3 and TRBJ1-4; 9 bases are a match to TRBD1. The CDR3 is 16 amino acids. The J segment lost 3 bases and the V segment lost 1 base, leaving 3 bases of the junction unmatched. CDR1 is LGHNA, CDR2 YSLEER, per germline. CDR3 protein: CASSQGGQGPNEKLFF. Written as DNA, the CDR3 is TGCGCCAGCAGCCAAGGGGGACAGGGCCCTAATGAAAAACTGTTTTTT.

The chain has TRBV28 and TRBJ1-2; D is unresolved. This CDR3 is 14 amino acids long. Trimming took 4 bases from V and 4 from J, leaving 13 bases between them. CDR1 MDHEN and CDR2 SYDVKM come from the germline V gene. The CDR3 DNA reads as TGTGCCAGCAGTTCCCCCTCCGGACCCTATGGCTACACCTTC. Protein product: CASSSPSGPYGYTF.

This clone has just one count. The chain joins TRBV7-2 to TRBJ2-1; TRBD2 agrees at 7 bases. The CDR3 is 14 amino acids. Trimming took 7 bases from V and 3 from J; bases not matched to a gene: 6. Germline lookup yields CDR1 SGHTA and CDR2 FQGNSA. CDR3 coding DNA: TGTGCCAGCACCGTGGGGGGGGGCTACAATGAGCAGTTCTTC. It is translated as CASTVGGGYNEQFF.

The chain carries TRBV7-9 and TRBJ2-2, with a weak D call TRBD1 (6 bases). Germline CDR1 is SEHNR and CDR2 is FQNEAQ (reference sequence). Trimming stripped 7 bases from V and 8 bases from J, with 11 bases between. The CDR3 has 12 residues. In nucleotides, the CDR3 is TGTGCCAGCAACAGGGTTTCTGGGGAGCTGTTTTTT. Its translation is CASNRVSGELFF.

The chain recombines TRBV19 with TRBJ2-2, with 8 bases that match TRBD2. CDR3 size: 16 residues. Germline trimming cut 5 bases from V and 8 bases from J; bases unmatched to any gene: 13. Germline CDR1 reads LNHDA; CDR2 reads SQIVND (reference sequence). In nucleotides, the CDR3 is TGTGCCAGTAGTCGAGTGGGTAGCGGGATATGGGGGGAGCTGTTTTTT. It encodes CASSRVGSGIWGELFF.